This TCR beta chain is from a study of blood T cell repertoires in COVID-19. Overall study context: Sites across the United States, Italy and Spain contributed samples from acute and convalescent COVID-19. PBMCs, B-cell-depleted T cells, or T cells provided the cDNA or gDNA that made up the material.

Losses at the gene ends were 5 bases for V and 14 bases for J; bases not matched to a gene: 3. The CDR3 loop spans 12 amino acids. Germline CDR1 SGHTA, CDR2 FQGNSA. In the original processing: Counts of nucleated cells, estimated from reference gene primer amplification, were obtained. Clones were read by immunoSEQ multiplex PCR, and TCRdb kept only the in-frame ones, dropping some. V and J calls and clone size are copied from that table; D and trimming were computed from the DNA. The data hold 240,000 or so clones, with 86% observed a single time. In Cohort 3, a recovered donor had either two negative PCRs, clearance, or symptom resolution.

The chain uses TRBV7-2 and TRBJ2-1, with 13 bases aligning to TRBD2. This clonotype originated in a woman aged 45-59 years who had recovered from COVID-19. The sequencing input was PBMCs or T cells enriched from blood (not recorded which). CDR3 coding DNA: TGTGCCAGCAGCGGGGGACTAGCGGGAAAGTTCTTC. It encodes CASSGGLAGKFF.